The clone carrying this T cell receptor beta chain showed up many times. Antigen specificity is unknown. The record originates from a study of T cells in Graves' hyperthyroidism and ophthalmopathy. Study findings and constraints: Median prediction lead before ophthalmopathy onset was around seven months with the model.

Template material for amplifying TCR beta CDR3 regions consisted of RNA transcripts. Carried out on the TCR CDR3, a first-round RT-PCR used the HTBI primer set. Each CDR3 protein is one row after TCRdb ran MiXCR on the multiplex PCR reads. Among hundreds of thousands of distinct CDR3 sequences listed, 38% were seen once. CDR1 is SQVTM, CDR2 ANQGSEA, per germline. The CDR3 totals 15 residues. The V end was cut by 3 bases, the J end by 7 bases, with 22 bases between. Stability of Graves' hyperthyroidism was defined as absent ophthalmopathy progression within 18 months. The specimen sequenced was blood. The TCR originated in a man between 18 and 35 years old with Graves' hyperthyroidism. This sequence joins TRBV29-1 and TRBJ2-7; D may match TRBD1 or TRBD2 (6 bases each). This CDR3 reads CSVEEGQQGFGEQYF. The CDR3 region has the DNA TGCAGCGTTGAGGAGGGACAACAAGGTTTTGGTGAGCAGTACTTC.